This T cell receptor (beta chain) was found in a study of blood T cell repertoires in COVID-19. As for the study in general: The United States, Italy and Spain supplied acute and convalescent COVID-19 samples. In each case, the material was cDNA or gDNA derived from T cells, B-cell-depleted T cells, or PBMCs.

The V gene's germline CDR1 is SEHNR and CDR2 FQNEAQ (reference sequence). CDR3 size: 17 residues. Trimming left V 1 base short and J 1 base short, with 11 bases between. Per the original data handling: Reference gene primer amplification gave estimated nucleated cell counts. Clones were sequenced by immunoSEQ multiplex PCR, and TCRdb holds only the in-frame ones, with some missing. That table supplies the V and J calls and clone size; D and trimming were determined from the DNA. This sample has about 300,000 clones; approximately 88% occur once, and the top ten carry about 6.8%. The TCR comes from a man aged 18 to 29 who had recovered from COVID-19. What was sequenced was peripheral blood. The chain joins TRBV7-9 to TRBJ2-6, with a weak D call TRBD1 (6 bases). As DNA, the CDR3 is TGTGCCAGCAGCTTAGGACCCGGGACATCTGGGGCCAACGTCCTGACTTTC. Amino acid sequence: CASSLGPGTSGANVLTF.